The 11 T cell receptor beta chains presented below share a single source sample, sequenced in a study of vaccination and CD4 T cells after COVID-19. The treatment was: roughly ten-day PBMC culture with coronavirus spike peptide pools or control peptides (ViraFEST assay). An Oncomine TCR Beta short-read assay was used to sequence the DNA from cultured CD4+ T cells. TCRdb reprocessed the PCR reads via MiXCR and lists one record per CDR3 protein. The sample carries about 17,000 distinct CDR3 sequences, 48% recorded once. No antigen has been identified for these receptors. This specimen was CD4+ T cells from blood, cultured in vitro, taken before SARS-CoV-2 vaccination. These receptors were collected from a human donor who had recovered from COVID-19.

Only a few counts were recorded for this clonotype. The J gene is TRBJ1-1, the V gene TRBV7-8; maybe TRBD1 (6 bases). V lost 0 bases and J 7 bases, leaving 24 bases between the germline ends. The CDR3 sequence is 18 residues long. Looked up from germline, CDR1 is SGHVS and CDR2 is FQNEAQ. The CDR3 loop is CASSLAVVWLGARGEAFF. CDR3 sequence (DNA): TGTGCCAGCAGCTTAGCAGTGGTCTGGCTGGGGGCGCGCGGTGAAGCTTTCTTT. Supplemented by reference TRBV7-8 and TRBJ1-1, the full variable domain reads GAGVSQSPRYKVAKRGQDVALRCDPISGHVSLFWYQQALGQGPEFLTYFQNEAQLDKSGLPSDRFFAERPEGSVSTLKIQRTQQEDSAVYLCASSLAVVWLGARGEAFFGQGTRLTVV.

This clonotype was picked up a small number of times. The chain couples TRBV20-1 to TRBJ1-1; D is unclear. Deletions cut 0 bases from V and 0 bases from J, with 5 bases between. The CDR3 has 13 amino acids. From germline, CDR1 is DFQATT and CDR2 SNEGSKA (reference sequence). The CDR3 DNA reads as TGCAGTGCTAGAGATAAGTTGAACACTGAAGCTTTCTTT. Amino acid sequence: CSARDKLNTEAFF.

In its sample, this clonotype was seen a few times. This chain links TRBV6-2 or TRBV6-3 with TRBJ1-2; D is uncertain. This CDR3 spans 14 amino acids. Per germline, CDR1 MNHEY and CDR2 SVGEGT. V lost 4 bases and J 4 bases, leaving 13 bases between the germline ends. CDR3 sequence: CASSLDGPRYGYTF. CDR3 coding DNA: TGTGCCAGCAGTTTGGACGGGCCCCGCTATGGCTACACCTTC.

By share, this clonotype counts as medium-sized. The DNA for the CDR3 is TGCAGTGCTAGAGACACAGGGGTCGAGACCCAGTACTTC. Translation: CSARDTGVETQYF. The chain is built from TRBV20-1 and TRBJ2-5, with 7 bases aligning to TRBD1. Germline trimming cut 0 bases from V and 5 bases from J; bases unmatched to any gene: 3. Germline V gene sequence: CDR1 DFQATT, CDR2 SNEGSKA (reference sequence). This CDR3 has 13 amino acids.

This clonotype was detected a few times. The V gene is TRBV6-1, the J gene TRBJ2-3, with D perhaps TRBD1 or TRBD2 (5 bases each). There are 14 residues in the CDR3. CDR1 and CDR2 from the germline V gene are MNHNS and SASEGT. Trimming took off 7 bases at V and 4 bases at J, with 15 bases between the two ends. This CDR3 is CASTQSWGPDTQYF. The CDR3 coding sequence is TGTGCCAGCACACAGTCGTGGGGACCAGATACGCAGTATTTT.

The DNA for the CDR3 is TGTGCCAGCAGTGGGCGGGCTGCCGTCCAGGGGAGCTACACCTTC. Protein sequence: CASSGRAAVQGSYTF. V gene TRBV6-1 combines with J gene TRBJ1-2; D may be TRBD1 (6 bases). Trimming removed 4 bases from V and 9 bases from J, with 21 bases in between. Germline CDR1 is MNHNS and CDR2 is SASEGT. This CDR3 has 15 amino acids.

The count of this clonotype is one. The rearrangement joins TRBV6-2 or TRBV6-3 to TRBJ2-3; 11 nucleotides line up with TRBD2. Germline V lookup: CDR1 MNHEY, CDR2 SVGEGT. V gave up 4 bases and J gave up 0 bases; unmatched junction bases: 9. The CDR3 totals 18 residues. CDR3 nucleotide sequence: TGTGCCAGCAGTTCCGGGCTAGCGGGAGGAACTAGCACAGATACGCAGTATTTT. This gives the protein CASSSGLAGGTSTDTQYF.

V and J are TRBV12-3 or TRBV12-4 and TRBJ2-1; possibly TRBD1 for D (5 bases). V was shortened by 6 bases and J by 4 bases, with 16 bases between the two germline ends. The CDR3 extends over 15 amino acids. CDR3 DNA: TGTGCCAGCAGCTTGGGGCAGGGTGGATACAATGAGCAGTTCTTC. It encodes CASSLGQGGYNEQFF.

The chain is built from TRBV2 and TRBJ1-6; D is uncertain. Trimming shortened V by 0 bases and J by 7 bases, and 4 bases separated the two germline ends. The CDR3 has 13 amino acids. CDR1 is SNHLY and CDR2 is FYNNEI in the germline V gene. This chain's CDR3 is CASSEAKNSPLHF. The CDR3 DNA reads TGTGCCAGCAGTGAAGCAAAGAATTCACCCCTCCACTTT.

In this sample, this clonotype turned up a few times. This chain joins TRBV20-1 and TRBJ2-5, with 12 bases fitting TRBD2. J lost 7 bases, V lost 0 bases, and 6 bases had no gene match. The CDR3 is 15 residues long. Germline V lookup: CDR1 DFQATT, CDR2 SNEGSKA (reference sequence). This CDR3 is CSARDQRLAGATQYF. CDR3 in DNA: TGCAGTGCTAGAGACCAACGACTAGCGGGGGCGACCCAGTACTTC.

CDR3 loop: CASTALGFEQYF. CDR3 DNA: TGTGCCAGCACCGCTTTGGGGTTCGAGCAGTACTTC. The J gene is TRBJ2-7, the V gene TRBV6-2 or TRBV6-3; D is unclear. Trimming removed 7 bases from V and 6 bases from J, with 13 bases in between. Germline loops: CDR1 MNHEY, CDR2 SVGEGT. The CDR3 sequence is 12 residues long.